The next 16 T cell receptor beta chains were all read from a single sample in a study of T-cell reconstitution after alpha-beta-depleted transplantation in children. As it was prepared, the TCRbeta library received unique molecular identifiers. TCRdb used MiXCR to reprocess the PCR reads, holding one entry per CDR3 protein. This sample yields more than 500,000 distinct CDR3 sequences, of which roughly 11% are seen a single time; 12% to 15% belongs to the top ten. The sample in question was PBMCs, mostly from graft donor cells, obtained 180 days after TCRalphabeta/CD19-depleted stem cell transplant. Every receptor here comes from a female patient aged 2-10 years who had a stem cell transplant for aplastic anemia, so the T cells may come from the graft donor.

The sample holds many counts of this clonotype. For the CDR3, the DNA is TGTGCCAGCAGTTTATATGCAGGGGGACCCACTGAAGCTTTCTTT. This encodes CASSLYAGGPTEAFF. The J gene is TRBJ1-1, the V gene TRBV12-3 or TRBV12-4, with 7 bases aligning to TRBD1. This CDR3 is built from 15 residues. Losses at the gene ends were 2 bases for V and 4 bases for J; bases not matched to a gene: 7.

This clonotype was seen a few times. The V gene is TRBV3-1, the J gene TRBJ2-1; D call uncertain. This CDR3 is built from 14 residues. CDR1 is LGHDT, CDR2 YNNKEL, per germline (reference sequence). The ends were cut back, 3 bases at V and 1 base at J, with 7 bases in the middle. The CDR3 sequence: CASSHYTSYNEQFF. CDR3 bases: TGTGCCAGCAGCCACTACACGTCCTACAATGAGCAGTTCTTC.

This clonotype was seen repeatedly, ten times or more. The chain couples TRBV24-1 to TRBJ2-1, with D perhaps TRBD2 (5 bases). This CDR3 is built from 16 residues. Germline V CDR1 and CDR2: KGHDR, SFDVKD. V was pared by 5 bases and J by 3 bases, with 16 bases between. In DNA form, the CDR3 reads TGTGCCACCAGTGCCGCGGCTGGCGGGTACTACAATGAGCAGTTCTTC. This sequence encodes CATSAAAGGYYNEQFF.

The chain couples TRBV15 to TRBJ2-3, with D possibly being TRBD1 (5 bases). Between the trimmed V and J ends, which lost 0 bases and 6 bases, there was a span of 10 bases. This CDR3 region has 14 residues. Germline lookup yields CDR1 LNHNV and CDR2 YYDKDF (reference sequence). The CDR3: CATSRDGARDTQYF. In DNA, the CDR3 is TGTGCCACCAGCAGAGATGGGGCCAGGGATACGCAGTATTTT.

Here the CDR3 DNA reads TGCGCCAGCAGCCACCTCAGTGCAGATACGCAGTATTTT. It is translated as CASSHLSADTQYF. The chain couples TRBV4-1 to TRBJ2-3; D call uncertain. Germline-derived CDR1 and CDR2 are MGHRA and YSYEKL. CDR3 length: 13 residues. V was clipped by 3 bases and J by 4 bases, with 8 bases between them.

This chain connects TRBV7-9 to TRBJ2-5; D is uncertain. Trimming took 6 bases from V and 2 from J, leaving 7 bases between them. In germline, CDR1 is SEHNR, CDR2 FQNEAQ (reference sequence). This CDR3 is built from 12 residues. CDR3 nucleotides: TGTGCCAGCAGAAGAACGCAAGAGACCCAGTACTTC. Residues: CASRRTQETQYF.

The chain joins TRBV7-2 to TRBJ2-3; D unresolved. The CDR3 contains 12 residues. Germline-derived CDR1 and CDR2 are SGHTA and FQGNSA. Deletions cut 1 base from V and 6 bases from J, with 5 bases between. The CDR3 DNA follows: TGTGCCAGCAGCTTAGAGCAGGATACGCAGTATTTT. Its translation is CASSLEQDTQYF.

This clonotype was found a few times. The chain couples TRBV12-3 or TRBV12-4 to TRBJ1-1; maybe TRBD1 (5 bases). Trimming left V 4 bases short and J 1 base short, with 19 bases between. This CDR3 has 17 amino acids. The CDR3 nucleotides are TGTGCCAGCAGTTCGGGGCCGGGGTCGGACAAGAACACTGAAGCTTTCTTT. This encodes CASSSGPGSDKNTEAFF.

This chain joins TRBV11-2 and TRBJ2-2; tentative D call: TRBD1 (6 bases). Trimming cost V 1 base and J 1 base, with 16 bases left between them. CDR3 length equals 18 residues. Per germline, CDR1 SGHAT and CDR2 FQNNGV. DNA for the CDR3: TGTGCCAGCAGCTTAGGTCCTCGGACCAGGGGGAACACCGGGGAGCTGTTTTTT. Translation gives CASSLGPRTRGNTGELFF.

This sequence joins TRBV7-2 and TRBJ1-5, with D hard to call. Germline CDR1 is SGHTA and CDR2 is FQGNSA. Trimming shortened V by 1 base and J by 5 bases, and 12 bases separated the two germline ends. The length of the CDR3 is 15 residues. CDR3 coding DNA: TGTGCCAGCAGCTTAGGGTCGGGGTTATATCAGCCCCAGCATTTT. Translation gives CASSLGSGLYQPQHF.

CDR3 residues: CASSLWPPTSGSHPHFCEQYV. Written as DNA, the CDR3 is TGTGCCAGCAGCTTGTGGCCGCCCACTAGCGGGAGCCACCCGCACTTCTGCGAGCAGTACGTC. This chain uses TRBV5-4 with TRBJ2-7, with 11 bases lining up with TRBD2. V was pared by 1 base and J by 6 bases, with 24 bases of the junction left unmatched. Germline loops: CDR1 SGHNT, CDR2 YYREEE (reference sequence). This CDR3 is built from 21 residues.

This rearrangement joins TRBV12-3 or TRBV12-4 to TRBJ1-1; the match to TRBD1 covers 7 bases. The CDR3 runs to 15 residues. Unmatched junction bases numbered 14, after V lost 8 bases and J lost 5 bases. The CDR3 DNA sequence: TGTGCCAGCCTACACAACAGGGGCAGGCGAACTGAAGCTTTCTTT. This encodes CASLHNRGRRTEAFF.

The genes are TRBV11-3 and TRBJ1-3, with D tentatively TRBD1 (5 bases). The V end was cut by 6 bases, the J end by 0 bases, with 15 bases between. The CDR3 spans 16 residues. Germline V CDR1 and CDR2: SGHNT, YENEEA. The CDR3 region is CASSSRAEISGNTIYF. The CDR3 region has the DNA TGTGCCAGCAGTTCCAGGGCGGAAATCTCTGGAAACACCATATATTTT.

The chain couples TRBV6-1 to TRBJ2-7, with 9 bases that match TRBD1. The CDR3 runs 15 residues. Germline CDR1 and CDR2: MNHNS and SASEGT. J lost 6 bases, V lost 6 bases, and 12 bases had no gene match. The CDR3 bases are TGTGCCAGCAGATCGTCGTACCGGACAGGGGCCGAGCAGTACGTC. Translation: CASRSSYRTGAEQYV.

The rearrangement links TRBV12-3 or TRBV12-4 to TRBJ2-1; TRBD1 matches at 11 bases. This CDR3 spans 15 amino acids. V shed 7 bases and J 2 bases; nucleotides not matched to a gene: 4. The CDR3 loop reads CASTGTGGTYNEQFF. In DNA, the CDR3 is TGTGCCAGCACCGGGACAGGGGGTACCTACAATGAGCAGTTCTTC.

The table lists this clonotype with a few counts. The chain has TRBV29-1 and TRBJ1-2, with D perhaps TRBD1 (5 bases). This CDR3 has 12 amino acids. The V end lost 4 bases, the J end lost 5 bases, and 11 bases lay between the germline ends. From germline, CDR1 is SQVTM and CDR2 ANQGSEA. CDR3 amino acids: CSVGGTRYGYTF. In DNA, the CDR3 is TGCAGCGTTGGCGGGACTCGATATGGCTACACCTTC.